The 30 T cell receptor beta chains listed next were all sequenced from one sample in a study of T cells in Graves' hyperthyroidism and ophthalmopathy. RNA transcripts gave rise to amplified TCR beta CDR3 regions. First-round RT-PCR targeting the TCR CDR3 was performed with the HTBI primer set. Each CDR3 protein is one row after TCRdb ran MiXCR on the multiplex PCR reads. The top ten hold approximately 26% of the sample, which has some 510,000 distinct CDR3 sequences, less than 25% seen once. Input material: blood. The origin of the receptors is a young man with Graves' hyperthyroidism.

There are many counts of this clonotype. A read error may produce the germline difference seen at one junction end. The rearrangement joins TRBV7-2 to TRBJ2-7; maybe TRBD2 (6 bases). The CDR3 loop spans 12 amino acids. Germline lookup yields CDR1 SGHTA and CDR2 FQGNSA. The DNA of the CDR3 is TGTGCCAGCAGCTTAGCGCGGGGCCATATAAGCTTC. Its protein product is CASSLARGHISF.

This clonotype was counted at least ten times. The rearrangement links TRBV6-2 or TRBV6-3 to TRBJ1-5; D is possibly TRBD1 (6 bases). This CDR3 region has 16 residues. Germline loops: CDR1 MNHEY, CDR2 SVGEGT. V lost 0 bases, J lost 5 bases, and 14 bases lay in between. CDR3 residues: CASSYSARGRYQPQHF. CDR3 sequence (DNA): TGTGCCAGCAGTTACTCTGCCAGGGGCCGTTATCAGCCCCAGCATTTT.

This clonotype was seen many times. The chain joins TRBV3-1 to TRBJ1-2; D is undetermined. This CDR3 has 14 amino acids. Germline values: CDR1 LGHDT, CDR2 YNNKEL (reference sequence). The V end lost 0 bases, the J end lost 2 bases, and 7 bases lay between the germline ends. CDR3 sequence reads: CASSQDTKNYGYTF. DNA for the CDR3: TGTGCCAGCAGCCAAGATACCAAGAACTATGGCTACACCTTC. Using reference TRBV3-1 and TRBJ1-2 for the parts outside the CDR3, the full variable domain is DTAVSQTPKYLVTQMGNDKSIKCEQNLGHDTMYWYKQDSKKFLKIMFSYNNKELIINETVPNRFSPKSPDKAHLNLHINSLELGDSAVYFCASSQDTKNYGYTFGSGTRLTVV.

V is TRBV3-1 and J is TRBJ2-2; perhaps TRBD2 as D (5 bases). The CDR3 totals 16 residues. V was pared by 4 bases and J by 1 base, with 13 bases between. CDR1 is LGHDT and CDR2 is YNNKEL in the germline V gene (reference sequence). The CDR3 is CASSPRRVLNTGELFF. DNA for the CDR3: TGTGCCAGCAGCCCGCGGCGGGTCCTGAACACCGGGGAGCTGTTTTTT.

The chain uses TRBV9 and TRBJ2-2, with 9 bases identical to TRBD1. In germline, CDR1 is SGDLS, CDR2 YYNGEE. This CDR3 contains 17 residues. J was trimmed by 3 bases and V by 4 bases; bases with no gene match: 10. This chain's CDR3 is CASSPRGDRVYTGELFF. The CDR3 bases are TGTGCCAGCAGCCCAAGGGGGGACAGGGTGTACACCGGGGAGCTGTTTTTT.

This clonotype has ten or more counts. The CDR3 DNA is TGCGCCAGCAGCTTGGACAGGGGGCTGCACGAGCAGTACTTC. Amino acids: CASSLDRGLHEQYF. This chain joins TRBV5-1 and TRBJ2-7; 9 positions match TRBD1. V lost 0 bases and J lost 5; bases outside the gene matches: 3. Per the germline V gene, CDR1 is SGHRS and CDR2 is YFSETQ. This CDR3 comprises 14 residues.

This clonotype was seen ten or more times. This rearrangement joins TRBV10-3 to TRBJ1-2; unclear D gene. This CDR3 contains 16 residues. V was cut by 3 bases and J by 1 base, with 15 bases left in between. CDR1 and CDR2 from the germline V gene are ENHRY and SYGVKD. CDR3 DNA sequence: TGTGCCATCAGTGAAGCCCTACAGTGGAGTAACTATGGCTACACCTTC. It encodes CAISEALQWSNYGYTF.

This sequence joins TRBV28 and TRBJ1-6; possible D gene TRBD1, 6 bases. The CDR3 sequence is 14 residues long. Trimming removed 8 bases at V and 4 bases at J, with 12 bases between. Looked up from germline, CDR1 is MDHEN and CDR2 is SYDVKM. The CDR3 protein is CASCRGAYNSPLHF. CDR3 coding DNA: TGTGCCAGCTGTAGGGGGGCATATAATTCACCCCTCCACTTT.

V usage is TRBV12-3 or TRBV12-4 and J usage is TRBJ1-1; the D gene is possibly TRBD1 (6 bases). V was clipped by 4 bases and J by 1 base, with 13 bases between them. This CDR3 is built from 15 residues. The CDR3 region has the DNA TGTGCCAGCAGTTCCTCTCCGGGGGCGAACACTGAAGCTTTCTTT. Translation gives CASSSSPGANTEAFF.

The chain carries TRBV11-2 and TRBJ2-7; no firm D call. CDR3 length: 15 amino acids. The germline V and J ends were trimmed by 6 bases and 5 bases, with 20 bases remaining between them. Germline lookup yields CDR1 SGHAT and CDR2 FQNNGV. As DNA, the CDR3 is TGTGCCAGCAGAAGAGTTAGAGGCAGGTCCCACGAGCAGTACTTC. Translating gives CASRRVRGRSHEQYF.

The count of this clonotype is one. This may be a read error, as it is one base from a much larger clone. The V gene is TRBV6-1, the J gene TRBJ2-2, with D possibly matching TRBD2 (5 bases). CDR1 is MNHNS and CDR2 is SASEGT in the germline V gene. This CDR3 comprises 14 residues. CDR3 in DNA: TGTGCCAGCAGCCAAGAAAGCCACACCGGGGAGCTGTGTTTT. As protein: CASSQESHTGELCF.

This clonotype was counted between two and nine times. This chain joins TRBV6-5 and TRBJ1-2; 9 nucleotides line up with TRBD1. CDR3 length: 15 residues. Germline values: CDR1 MNHEY, CDR2 SVGAGI. V was clipped by 2 bases and J by 6 bases; unmatched bases: 7. The CDR3 here is CASSYRTGVGHGYTF. The CDR3 bases are TGTGCCAGCAGTTACCGGACAGGGGTCGGCCATGGCTACACCTTC.

This clonotype has at least ten counts. This may be a read error, as it is one base from a much larger clone. The V and J genes are TRBV12-3 or TRBV12-4 and TRBJ1-1; tentative D call: TRBD1 (5 bases). Deletions cut 10 bases from V and 4 bases from J, with 13 bases between. The CDR3 sequence is 12 residues long. The CDR3 loop reads CAIKGFGTEAFF. The CDR3 DNA reads TGTGCCATCAAGGGGTTTGGCACTGAAGCTTTCTTT.

V gene TRBV6-1 combines with J gene TRBJ1-1; 8 bases align to TRBD1. The V gene's germline CDR1 is MNHNS and CDR2 SASEGT. Trimming at V came to 6 bases and at J to 1 base, leaving 10 bases not matched to a gene. The CDR3 consists of 16 residues. This CDR3 reads CASSSDRGNGNTEAFF. Here the CDR3 DNA reads TGTGCCAGCAGCTCAGACAGGGGAAACGGGAACACTGAAGCTTTCTTT.

This clonotype was seen ten or more times. V usage is TRBV7-9 and J usage is TRBJ2-7; D gene unclear. The CDR3 is 13 residues long. The V and J ends lost 3 bases and 2 bases respectively, with 8 bases between them. Germline loops: CDR1 SEHNR, CDR2 FQNEAQ (reference sequence). As DNA, the CDR3 is TGTGCCAGCAGCTTTTCTCTTACCTACGAGCAGTACTTC. Protein: CASSFSLTYEQYF. Variable domain in full (rest from reference TRBV7-9 and TRBJ2-7): DTGVSQNPRHKITKRGQNVTFRCDPISEHNRLYWYRQTLGQGPEFLTYFQNEAQLEKSRLLSDRFSAERPKGSFSTLEIQRTEQGDSAMYLCASSFSLTYEQYFGPGTRLTVT.

The genes are TRBV12-3 or TRBV12-4 and TRBJ2-2; TRBD1 aligns across 7 bases. This CDR3 has 15 residues. J lost 7 bases, V lost 6 bases, and 11 bases had no gene match. CDR3 in DNA: TGTGCCAGCAGGTCCACGAGGGGGCGAATCGGGGAGCTGTTTTTT. It specifies CASRSTRGRIGELFF.

This clonotype was detected many times. The chain joins TRBV12-3 or TRBV12-4 to TRBJ2-7; D remains unclear. The CDR3 is 15 amino acids. Trimming stripped 6 bases from V and 4 bases from J, with 19 bases between. In DNA, the CDR3 is TGTGCCAGCAGCCCAACAAACAAGGGCTTTTACGAGCAGTACTTC. Amino acid sequence: CASSPTNKGFYEQYF.

This clonotype came up a few times. This sequence joins TRBV20-1 and TRBJ2-7; D may correspond to TRBD1 or TRBD2 (5 bases each). The V end was cut by 6 bases, the J end by 2 bases, with 20 bases between. This CDR3 region has 15 residues. Germline V gene sequence: CDR1 DFQATT, CDR2 SNEGSKA (reference sequence). The CDR3 region is CSALARGRATYEQYF. DNA for the CDR3: TGCAGTGCCCTAGCTCGAGGCAGGGCGACCTACGAGCAGTACTTC.

This clonotype appeared many times. The gene calls are TRBV28 and TRBJ1-6, with TRBD1 matching 9 bases. This CDR3 spans 17 amino acids. The V segment lost 3 bases and the J segment 8 bases; nucleotides outside the gene matches: 11. The V gene's germline CDR1 is MDHEN and CDR2 SYDVKM. The chain's CDR3 is CASSFGQGRYLDSPLHF. For the CDR3, the DNA is TGTGCCAGCAGTTTCGGACAGGGGCGATACCTCGATTCACCCCTCCACTTT.

The CDR3 region is CASSIFAEAFF. The CDR3 region has the DNA TGTGCCAGTAGTATTTTTGCTGAAGCTTTCTTT. The genes are TRBV19 and TRBJ1-1; D not resolved. Trimming cost V 3 bases and J 6 bases, with 5 bases left between them. The CDR3 totals 11 residues. Germline lookup yields CDR1 LNHDA and CDR2 SQIVND (reference sequence).

V is TRBV6-2 or TRBV6-3 and J is TRBJ2-7, with 12 bases lining up with TRBD2. Germline V gene sequence: CDR1 MNHEY, CDR2 SVGEGT. J gave up 3 bases and V 1 base, and 16 bases lay outside the gene matches. CDR3 length equals 20 residues. CDR3 region: CASSYWSPSGRASFDYEQYF. The CDR3 nucleotides are TGTGCCAGCAGTTACTGGTCTCCTAGCGGGAGGGCCAGCTTTGACTACGAGCAGTACTTC.

This clonotype came up many times. The V gene is TRBV30, the J gene TRBJ1-5; D unclear. From germline, CDR1 is GTSNPN and CDR2 SVGIG (reference sequence). V lost 5 bases and J lost 5, with 13 bases in between. The CDR3 covers 13 residues. The CDR3 loop is CAWSAAIDQPQHF. CDR3 in DNA: TGTGCCTGGTCCGCGGCGATTGATCAGCCCCAGCATTTT.

Points on this clonotype: A much larger clone differs by one base, so this may be a read error. This likely comes from a read error, as the CDR3 has no conserved phenylalanine or tryptophan at its end. This rearrangement joins TRBV12-3 or TRBV12-4 to TRBJ1-5, with D perhaps TRBD1 (6 bases). The CDR3 extends over 15 amino acids. V was pared by 0 bases and J by 2 bases, with 8 bases between. The chain's CDR3 is CASSLANRGNQPQHY. Written as DNA, the CDR3 is TGTGCCAGCAGTTTAGCCAACAGGGGCAATCAGCCCCAGCATTAT.

The rearrangement joins TRBV2 to TRBJ2-2; 11 bases align to TRBD2. Trimming cost V 8 bases and J 3 bases; bases outside gene matches: 5. The CDR3 totals 15 residues. Germline loops: CDR1 SNHLY, CDR2 FYNNEI. The CDR3 nucleotides are TGTGCCAGCCAATTACTAGCGGGGGACACCGGGGAGCTGTTTTTT. It translates to CASQLLAGDTGELFF.

Of note for this clonotype: It may be a read error: a sequence one base away is much more abundant. The chain combines TRBV28 with TRBJ2-7; D ambiguous. V lost 6 bases and J lost 1, with 16 bases in between. The CDR3 totals 15 residues. The germline CDR1 and CDR2 sequences are MDHEN and SYDVKM. In nucleotides, the CDR3 is TGTGCCAGCAGGACCCCTGGCGAGGCGTCCTACGAGCAGTACTTC. Translation gives CASRTPGEASYEQYF.

This clonotype showed up many times. The chain links TRBV6-2 or TRBV6-3 to TRBJ1-5; no clear D gene. The CDR3 sequence is 17 residues long. The germline CDR1 and CDR2 sequences are MNHEY and SVGEGT. V lost 2 bases, J lost 3 bases, and 17 bases lay in between. Here the CDR3 reads CASSYGVKRPANQPQHF. The CDR3 region has the DNA TGTGCCAGCAGTTACGGGGTTAAGCGGCCGGCCAATCAGCCCCAGCATTTT.

This clonotype was detected a few times. The genes are TRBV29-1 and TRBJ2-5; tentatively, D is TRBD1 or TRBD2 (5 bases each). The CDR3 spans 13 residues. The germline V and J ends were trimmed by 7 bases and 1 base, with 13 bases remaining between them. Per the germline V gene, CDR1 is SQVTM and CDR2 is ANQGSEA. The CDR3 spells CSAGFGGQETQYF. The CDR3 DNA follows: TGCAGCGCAGGATTTGGGGGCCAAGAGACCCAGTACTTC.

This clonotype has at least ten counts. CDR3 protein: CASSYNVGTEAFF. The CDR3 bases are TGTGCCAGCAGCTACAACGTAGGAACTGAAGCTTTCTTT. V usage is TRBV6-5 and J usage is TRBJ1-1; D not resolved. Germline values: CDR1 MNHEY, CDR2 SVGAGI. V was pared by 6 bases and J by 5 bases, with 13 bases between. The CDR3 consists of 13 residues.

The sample holds a few counts of this clonotype. The CDR3 sequence is CASRASGTETQYF. The CDR3 region has the DNA TGTGCCAGCAGGGCTAGCGGGACGGAGACCCAGTACTTC. This sequence joins TRBV6-1 and TRBJ2-5; TRBD2 matches 9 bases. Trimming took 6 bases from V and 5 from J; bases not matched to a gene: 4. Germline V lookup: CDR1 MNHNS, CDR2 SASEGT. This CDR3 has 13 residues.

This clonotype has at least ten counts. The chain links TRBV12-3 or TRBV12-4 to TRBJ2-5; 13 bases are a match to TRBD2. After removal of 6 bases from V and 4 bases from J, the junction contained 5 bases not matched to a gene. The CDR3 contains 15 residues. CDR3 sequence reads: CASRTSGGAVETQYF. CDR3 sequence (DNA): TGTGCCAGCAGAACTAGCGGGGGGGCCGTAGAGACCCAGTACTTC.